Listed below are T cell receptor beta chains from one sample, sequenced in a study of T cell repertoires in cytomegalovirus infection. Via MiXCR, TCRdb re-called the reads, giving one row per CDR3 protein. Here the sample spans around 710,000 distinct CDR3 sequences, about 28% being singletons. Their target antigens are unknown. The sample consisted of cultured CD8+ T cells from PBMCs, taken from culture after CMV antigen stimulation. Receptors originate from a human donor in good health (CMV status not recorded). Some clones in this sample may be carry-over from other donors' samples. CDR3s include the opening cysteine and the closing phenylalanine or tryptophan. Fields, in order: J gene, clone size, V gene, D gene, CDR3 protein, CDR3 DNA. D genes are given only for firm matches. A row's size may be missing; if present it is once, few, many or a size class.

>TRBJ1-2|-|TRBV7-2|-
CARDGGGGYTF
TGTGCCAGGGATGGTGGCGGAGGCTACACCTTC
>TRBJ1-6|few|TRBV2|TRBD1
CASSRGRSPLHF
TGTGCCAGCAGCAGGGGGCGTTCACCCCTCCACTTT
>TRBJ2-5|-|TRBV7-6|-
CASSTAPEETQYF
TGTGCCAGCAGTACTGCCCCTGAAGAGACCCAGTACTTC
>TRBJ2-5|-|TRBV18|-
CASSPPDRLQETQYF
TGTGCCAGCTCACCACCTGACAGGCTCCAAGAGACCCAGTACTTC
>TRBJ2-4|-|TRBV7-9|TRBD1
CASSPPGQGLGIQYF
TGTGCCAGCAGCCCCCCGGGACAGGGGCTTGGCATTCAGTACTTC
>TRBJ1-1|few|TRBV10-3|-
CATQRRGRDTEAFF
TGTGCCACCCAGAGGAGGGGCAGGGACACTGAAGCTTTCTTT
>TRBJ2-7|-|TRBV12-3/TRBV12-4|TRBD2
CASSLGLVYEQYF
TGTGCCAGCAGTCTCGGACTAGTATACGAGCAGTACTTC
>TRBJ2-3|-|TRBV12-3/TRBV12-4|-
CASSLQGWTDTQYF
TGTGCCAGCAGTTTACAGGGTTGGACAGATACGCAGTATTTT
>TRBJ1-1|-|TRBV5-5|-
CASSVHGDVYTEAFF
TGTGCCAGCAGCGTCCATGGGGATGTGTACACTGAAGCTTTCTTT
>TRBJ1-1|-|TRBV19|-
CASSSPQNTEAFF
TGTGCCAGTAGCAGTCCCCAGAACACTGAAGCTTTCTTT
>TRBJ2-7|-|TRBV19|TRBD2
CASSITGLAGEQYF
TGTGCCAGTAGTATTACGGGACTAGCGGGTGAGCAGTACTTC
>TRBJ1-1|-|TRBV6-8|-
CASSYAPNTEAFF
TGTGCCAGCAGTTACGCTCCGAACACTGAAGCTTTCTTT
>TRBJ2-3|-|TRBV28|TRBD2
CASRPTPLAGGQDTQYF
TGTGCCAGCAGACCTACTCCACTAGCGGGGGGGCAAGATACGCAGTATTTT
>TRBJ2-1|-|TRBV5-6|-
CASGVRGGYEQFF
TGTGCCAGCGGTGTCAGGGGCGGGTATGAGCAGTTCTTC
>TRBJ2-6|-|TRBV5-3|-
CASRSGVGANVLTF
TGTGCCAGCAGGTCAGGGGTTGGGGCCAACGTCCTGACTTTC
>TRBJ2-5|-|TRBV19|-
CASSIIFQRAQETQYF
TGTGCCAGTAGTATAATCTTCCAGCGGGCCCAAGAGACCCAGTACTTC
>TRBJ2-3|many|TRBV7-2|-
CASSFLAPDTQYF
TGTGCCAGCAGCTTCCTAGCGCCAGATACGCAGTATTTT
>TRBJ2-1|-|TRBV6-5|-
CASSYSGGSRSNEQFF
TGTGCCAGCAGTTACTCGGGTGGCAGCCGCTCAAATGAGCAGTTCTTC
>TRBJ2-1|-|TRBV15|-
CATSRVLRRYNEQFF
TGTGCCACCAGCAGAGTCCTGAGGCGGTACAATGAGCAGTTCTTC
>TRBJ2-2|-|TRBV7-2|-
CASSLLPGYTGELFF
TGTGCCAGCAGCTTACTCCCGGGTTATACCGGGGAGCTGTTTTTT
>TRBJ1-1|-|TRBV4-1|-
CASSPQQGGSNTEAFF
TGCGCCAGCAGCCCCCAACAAGGAGGGTCGAACACTGAAGCTTTCTTT
>TRBJ1-6|-|TRBV10-3|-
CAISESVIGDSPLHF
TGTGCCATCAGTGAGTCGGTGATTGGGGATTCACCCCTCCACTTT
>TRBJ2-3|many|TRBV7-6|TRBD1
CASSLEGGLAMDQTDTQYF
TGTGCCAGCAGCTTAGAAGGGGGCCTAGCCATGGACCAAACGGATACGCAGTATTTT
>TRBJ2-1|-|TRBV5-4|-
CASSRSTSYNEQFF
TGTGCCAGCAGCCGAAGTACGTCCTACAATGAGCAGTTCTTC
>TRBJ2-6|many|TRBV6-1|-
CASSPYGGFDASGANVLTF
TGTGCCAGCAGTCCATACGGAGGATTTGACGCCTCTGGGGCCAACGTCCTGACTTTC
>TRBJ1-5|few|TRBV20-1|-
CSASLRGGLNQPQHF
TGCAGTGCGAGCCTTCGTGGGGGGCTTAATCAGCCCCAGCATTTT
>TRBJ1-1|many|TRBV7-6|-
CASSLVLAGQINTEAFF
TGTGCCAGCAGCTTAGTCCTGGCAGGGCAAATAAACACTGAAGCTTTCTTT
>TRBJ2-1|many|TRBV7-2|TRBD2
CASSLELAGANTFSYEQFF
TGTGCCAGCAGCTTAGAACTAGCGGGGGCCAACACATTTAGCTATGAGCAGTTCTTC
>TRBJ2-1|few|TRBV27|TRBD1
CASSGTGLNEQFF
TGTGCCAGCAGCGGGACAGGGTTGAATGAGCAGTTCTTC
>TRBJ2-2|few|TRBV19|-
CASSIKGGSRELFF
TGTGCCAGTAGTATAAAGGGGGGTAGCAGGGAGCTGTTTTTT
>TRBJ2-7|few|TRBV3-1|-
CASSQASYEQYF
TGTGCCAGCAGCCAGGCCTCCTACGAGCAGTACTTC
>TRBJ2-3|-|TRBV24-1|-
CATSGLRTDTQYF
TGTGCCACCAGTGGCCTGAGGACAGATACGCAGTATTTT
>TRBJ1-5|few|TRBV12-3/TRBV12-4|-
CASSPQWDNVNSNQPQHF
TGTGCCAGCAGCCCCCAGTGGGACAACGTCAATAGCAATCAGCCCCAGCATTTT
>TRBJ1-3|-|TRBV6-6|-
CASSYKGSGNTIYF
TGTGCCAGCAGTTACAAGGGATCTGGAAACACCATATATTTT
>TRBJ2-3|-|TRBV6-1|-
CASSDRQSDSTDTQYF
TGTGCCAGCAGTGATAGACAGAGCGATAGCACAGATACGCAGTATTTT
>TRBJ2-1|-|TRBV7-4|-
CASSLAGGHEDEQFF
TGTGCCAGCAGCTTAGCGGGCGGGCACGAAGATGAGCAGTTCTTC
>TRBJ2-3|-|TRBV6-1|-
CASSEPGDGRRLTDTQYF
TGTGCCAGCAGTGAACCCGGCGACGGACGCCGACTCACAGATACGCAGTATTTT
>TRBJ1-2|many|TRBV12-3/TRBV12-4|-
CASSFTGNYGYTF
TGTGCCAGCAGTTTTACAGGGAACTATGGCTACACCTTC
>TRBJ2-2|-|TRBV5-1|-
CASSLEVNKIPNTGELFF
TGCGCCAGCAGCTTAGAGGTCAACAAGATCCCGAACACCGGGGAGCTGTTTTTT
>TRBJ1-5|-|TRBV6-6|TRBD1
CASSYSIGARTGGQPQHF
TGTGCCAGCAGTTACTCGATTGGGGCCAGGACAGGGGGTCAGCCCCAGCATTTT
>TRBJ1-4|many|TRBV6-5|-
CASSYRTTGLGEDEKLFF
TGTGCCAGCAGTTACAGAACAACAGGGCTTGGGGAAGATGAAAAACTGTTTTTT
>TRBJ1-1|-|TRBV6-5|-
CASSYDWPNTEAFF
TGTGCCAGCAGTTACGATTGGCCGAACACTGAAGCTTTCTTT
>TRBJ1-1|-|TRBV10-3|-
CAISERGRGEAFF
TGTGCCATCAGTGAGCGGGGAAGGGGTGAAGCTTTCTTT
>TRBJ1-2|-|TRBV20-1|-
CSARDSKAGEWYGYTF
TGCAGTGCTAGAGATTCGAAGGCAGGGGAGTGGTATGGCTACACCTTC
>TRBJ2-1|many|TRBV12-3/TRBV12-4|-
CASSLRAYNEQFF
TGTGCCAGCAGTTTGCGGGCCTACAATGAGCAGTTCTTC
>TRBJ1-2|few|TRBV6-4|-
CASSAHGEGLTVYGYTF
TGTGCCAGCAGTGCCCATGGAGAGGGTTTAACGGTATATGGCTACACCTTC
>TRBJ2-7|many|TRBV7-2|TRBD1
CASSQTGTYEQYF
TGTGCCAGCAGCCAGACAGGGACCTACGAGCAGTACTTC
>TRBJ2-5|many|TRBV7-6|-
CASSPRQGGYLQETQYF
TGTGCCAGCAGCCCTCGACAGGGAGGCTACTTACAAGAGACCCAGTACTTC
>TRBJ1-2|once|TRBV15|-
CAAGGQGYGYTF
TGTGCGGCCGGGGGGCAGGGCTATGGCTACACCTTC
>TRBJ1-4|few|TRBV5-6|-
CASSLAYRAENEKLFF
TGTGCCAGCAGCTTGGCATATAGGGCGGAAAATGAAAAACTGTTTTTT
>TRBJ2-5|many|TRBV7-6|TRBD2
CASSLGLSGGRETQYF
TGTGCCAGCAGCTTAGGTCTTAGCGGGGGTCGAGAGACCCAGTACTTC
>TRBJ2-5|-|TRBV4-1|-
CASSHSSGALETQYF
TGCGCCAGCAGCCACTCAAGTGGGGCGTTGGAGACCCAGTACTTC
>TRBJ2-1|-|TRBV13|-
CASSPGLPNYNEQFF
TGTGCCAGCAGCCCGGGACTTCCCAACTACAATGAGCAGTTCTTC
>TRBJ1-1|-|TRBV7-3|TRBD1
CASSLVQGDTEAFF
TGTGCCAGCAGCTTAGTTCAGGGGGACACTGAAGCTTTCTTT
>TRBJ1-4|few|TRBV19|-
CASSLPYLATNEKLFF
TGTGCCAGTAGTCTACCGTATCTTGCAACTAATGAAAAACTGTTTTTT
>TRBJ2-3|few|TRBV11-3|TRBD2
CASSLRSGGTTQYF
TGTGCCAGCAGCCTCCGTAGCGGGGGGACGACGCAGTATTTT
>TRBJ2-5|few|TRBV7-9|-
CASSPPAAPQETQYF
TGTGCCAGCAGCCCCCCAGCCGCCCCACAAGAGACCCAGTACTTC
>TRBJ2-5|few|TRBV6-6|TRBD2
CASSLRLAGGQETQYF
TGTGCCAGCAGTTTGAGACTAGCGGGGGGCCAAGAGACCCAGTACTTC
>TRBJ2-5|few|TRBV20-1|TRBD2
CSARSPGLEETQYF
TGCAGTGCTAGGTCCCCGGGACTAGAGGAGACCCAGTACTTC